This T cell receptor beta chain came from a study of vaccination and CD4 T cells after COVID-19 (dated by TCRdb to about 2022). With regard to the full study: Convalescent patients had a positive SARS-CoV-2 result on nasal swab PCR, and of these patients, fewer than ten had mild disease and one had severe disease. The convalescent cohort included six males and four females, with two Hispanic individuals, seven Caucasians, two Asians and one multiracial person. Overlapping spike peptide pools from SARS-CoV-2 and from the common cold coronaviruses HCoV-NL63, HCoV-OC43 and HCoV-229E were used as culture stimuli. Participants got two doses of the Pfizer-BioNTech BNT162b2 vaccine (n=8) or two doses of the Moderna mRNA-1273 vaccine (n=2). Post-vaccine blood samples were obtained a median of about 70 days after the second vaccine dose, with a range of roughly 12 to 250 days. For three convalescent patients, samples were collected at an early post-vaccination timepoint (day 14) as well as at a late post-vaccination timepoint (days 161 to 241). Post-COVID blood samples from convalescent patients were collected a median of roughly 100 days after diagnosis, with a range of about 30 to 170 days. Control cultures used a CEFX viral epitope pool as positive control, an HIV-1 Nef peptide pool as negative control, or no peptide. The spike-specific CD4+ TCR repertoire was compared before and after mRNA vaccination in approximately ten COVID-19 convalescent patients and several infection-naive healthy vaccine recipients. Points the paper makes about the study in general: The number of convalescent patients in the study was relatively small, and the study did not examine early timepoints following natural infection. Of the vaccine-specific clones found in convalescent patients, nearly all (304 of 307) were mono-reactive for SARS-CoV-2 spike instead of being cross-reactive with common cold coronaviruses. Among convalescent patients, a median around 89% of the SARS-CoV-2-reactive clones seen after vaccination appeared only after vaccination, which suggests priming specific to the vaccine. The median count of SARS-CoV-2-reactive clonotypes went up from approximately 20 after infection to more than 30 after vaccination, although the change was not significant.

Receptors were amplified or captured by PCR. At the Johns Hopkins FTIC core, DNA from the cultured CD4+ T cells underwent TCR sequencing with the Oncomine TCR Beta short-read assay. The QIAamp micro DNA kit was used to extract genomic DNA from the cultured CD4+ T cells. Oncomine TCR Beta libraries from cultured CD4+ T cells were pooled using unique dual indexes and sequenced on an Illumina iSeq 100. The authors' analysis ran thus. Non-productive sequences were removed, and CDR3s that did not start with C, did not end with F or W, or were shorter than 7 amino acids were discarded. The MANAFEST web application identified antigen-specific clonotypes by comparing peptide-stimulated wells against reference wells and other culture wells. Positive clones required FDR below 0.05, an odds ratio above 5, and productive frequency above 0.1% in at least two of three replicate wells. A clonotype was classed as cross-reactive if the clonotype showed significant expansion both in SARS-CoV-2 spike wells and in at least one common cold coronavirus spike condition. Similarity between CDR3 sequences was evaluated in R version 3.6.1 using Levenshtein distances (stringdist) and unrooted phylogenetic trees (ape). TCRdb reprocessing: public reads trimmed at Q25 with fastp, clones called with MiXCR, in-frame beta chains kept. Each CDR3 protein gets just one entry, which takes the most common genes and DNA from the rows behind it. The V and J calls and clone size come from TCRdb's table, not from the authors' own analysis. This sample has 15,000 or so distinct CDR3 sequences in its table, and around 48% of those were observed once. In total, the top ten clones hold 10% to 15% of the sample.

The CDR3 contains 15 residues, cysteine and phenylalanine counted. Of the read, only the CDR3 DNA is kept; its 45 bases are in frame from base 1. Cut back by 1 base and 1 base, the V and J ends lie 9 bases apart. CDR1 and CDR2, per the germline V gene (reference sequence), are LNHNV and YYDKDF. The time point label, read with the paper, signifies: late sampling 161 to 241 days after vaccination in a few convalescent patients. The intended sense of this specimen's treatment or condition label: roughly 10-day PBMC culture with coronavirus spike peptide pools or control peptides (ViraFEST assay). To expand antigen-specific T cells with peptide pools and then pick out the expanded clonotypes through TCR sequencing, the study relied on the ViraFEST assay. The positive SARS-CoV-2 PCR tests of the convalescent patients were dated from March to December 2020, before the Alpha, Beta and Delta variants emerged in the United States. Each well held some 2 million PBMCs cultured with roughly 10 ug/ml peptide pools in IMDM containing approximately 4.8% human AB serum and roughly 9 IU/ml IL-2. On days 3 and 7, half of the culture medium was replaced with fresh IL-2-containing medium. After roughly nine days of culture, CD4+ T cells were isolated by negative selection using the EasySep CD4+ T cell isolation kit. Ficoll-Paque Plus gradient centrifugation was used to isolate PBMCs from whole blood, and the isolated PBMCs were then either used fresh or cryopreserved at -140C. Triplicate wells were generally used for each culture condition.

Comments on this clonotype: Its recognized antigen is unknown. Nothing much larger sits one base from this clone, and base qualities are not available.

Here the chain combines TRBV15 and TRBJ2-3, with the D gene possibly TRBD1 or TRBD2, each one fitting 5 bases. This specimen was CD4+ T cells from blood, cultured in vitro, taken about 7 months after SARS-CoV-2 vaccination. This clonotype was obtained from a human donor who had recovered from COVID-19. The CDR3 here reads CATSRGGLGTDTQYF. At the DNA level, the sequence is TGTGCCACCAGCAGAGGGGGGTTGGGCACAGATACGCAGTATTTT.